The rows below give T cell receptor beta chains drawn from one sample of a study of blood T cell repertoires in COVID-19. Repertoires were generated with immunoSEQ multiplex PCR, while TCRdb's copy carries only in-frame clones and drops some. The data hold under 450,000 clones, with around 87% observed a single time. Sample: PBMCs or T cells enriched from blood (not recorded which). These receptors were obtained from a man aged 25-45 years who had recovered from COVID-19. Both conserved end residues are part of each CDR3. Fields, in order: J gene, clone size, V gene, D gene, CDR3 DNA, CDR3 protein. A D gene is named only where the DNA matches it firmly. The size entry is marked missing in some rows and otherwise reads once, few, many or a size class.

>TRBJ1-1|few|TRBV6-5|NA
TGTGCCAGCTGGGGGCGGGGGACTGAAGCTTTCTTT
CASWGRGTEAFF
>TRBJ2-5|NA|TRBV5-1|NA
TGCGCCAGCAGCTGGTGGATTAGCGGCCCCAGGGAGACCCAGTACTTC
CASSWWISGPRETQYF
>TRBJ2-7|NA|TRBV15|TRBD2
TGTGCCACCAGCAGAGGGGGGGGAGACTACGAGCAGTACTTC
CATSRGGGDYEQYF
>TRBJ2-5|once|TRBV7-9|TRBD2
TGTGCCAGCAGCTTAGCCGAGCGGGGGCCCTACCAAGAGACCCAGTACTTC
CASSLAERGPYQETQYF
>TRBJ1-2|few|TRBV4-1|NA
TGCGCCAGCAGCCAAGATCGAGACTATGGCTACACCTTC
CASSQDRDYGYTF
>TRBJ1-3|once|TRBV10-2|TRBD1
TGCGCCAGCAGTGAGTCCATGGCAGGGGGCTGGAACACCATATATTTT
CASSESMAGGWNTIYF
>TRBJ1-5|NA|TRBV18|NA
TGTGCCAGCTCCGGGTACGGCAATCAGCCCCAGCATTTT
CASSGYGNQPQHF
>TRBJ2-1|once|TRBV30|TRBD2
TGTGCCTGGGGCCGGACTAGCGGGGGAAGATACAATGAGCAGTTCTTC
CAWGRTSGGRYNEQFF
>TRBJ2-5|NA|TRBV19|NA
TGTGCCAGTATGAATTTAGGGGGACAAGAGACCCAGTACTTC
CASMNLGGQETQYF
>TRBJ1-2|once|TRBV12-5|NA
TGTGCTAGTGGTTTGGACTCGGGTTTTCTAGGTGGCTACACCTTC
CASGLDSGFLGGYTF
>TRBJ1-2|NA|TRBV2|TRBD1
TGTGCCAGCTGCCAAACGACAGGGGGCGCGAGGATCTATGGCTACACCTTC
CASCQTTGGARIYGYTF
>TRBJ2-1|NA|TRBV7-3|TRBD2
TGTGCCAGCAGCTTAATCGGGGGGAGCTCCTACAATGAGCAGTTCTTC
CASSLIGGSSYNEQFF
>TRBJ1-4|NA|TRBV7-9|TRBD1
TGTGCCAGCAGCCCCCGGACAGGGTCAAATGAAAAACTGTTTTTT
CASSPRTGSNEKLFF
>TRBJ1-3|once|TRBV12-5|NA
TGTGCTAGTGGTTGGATGGGGCTTCCCGTCACTGGAAACACCATATATTTT
CASGWMGLPVTGNTIYF
>TRBJ1-5|many|TRBV6-1|NA
TGTGCCAGCAGTGAAGTAGATGAGGGCAATCAGCCCCAGCATTTT
CASSEVDEGNQPQHF
>TRBJ2-1|NA|TRBV4-3|TRBD1
TGCGCCAGCAGCCAAGAGTATGGGAACAGGGGCGATGAGCAGTTCTTC
CASSQEYGNRGDEQFF
>TRBJ2-7|NA|TRBV27|NA
TGTGCCAGCAACCAGGGCGTAGGGCGGTACGAGCAGTACTTC
CASNQGVGRYEQYF
>TRBJ2-7|NA|TRBV9|NA
TGTGCCAGCAGCGTAGATTACAGGGCCCCCTACGAGCAGTACTTC
CASSVDYRAPYEQYF
>TRBJ2-3|NA|TRBV5-1|NA
TGCGCCAGCAGCTTGAGGAGGAGCGCCCTAAGCACAGATACGCAGTATTTT
CASSLRRSALSTDTQYF
>TRBJ2-1|NA|TRBV5-1|TRBD1
TGCGCCAGCAGCTTGGTACAGGGGGCGAAGTACAATGAGCAGTTCTTC
CASSLVQGAKYNEQFF
>TRBJ2-5|NA|TRBV5-4|NA
TGTGCCAGCAGCCTACAGGGATTACAGACCCAGTACTTC
CASSLQGLQTQYF
>TRBJ1-6|few|TRBV7-2|TRBD1
TGTGCCAGCAGGCTCGGACAGGCTGTATCACCCCTCCACTTT
CASRLGQAVSPLHF
>TRBJ2-2|NA|TRBV5-5|NA
TGTGCCAGCAGCTTGGTAATCGCCGGGGAGCTGTTTTTT
CASSLVIAGELFF
>TRBJ2-1|NA|TRBV18|NA
TGTGCCAGCTCACCGAACCTGGACAGTCTCTCCTACAATGAGCAGTTCTTC
CASSPNLDSLSYNEQFF